This entry is about one T cell receptor (beta chain). This sample is drawn from a study of blood T cell repertoires in COVID-19. Overall study: The analysed material was cDNA or gDNA that came from T cells, B-cell-depleted T cells, or PBMCs.

Participants reported their clinical history, and cohort assignment relied on those reports. In the authors' workflow: Reference gene primer amplification yielded estimated nucleated cell counts. The assay was immunoSEQ multiplex PCR, and TCRdb's table has in-frame clones only and misses some. Clonal size and the V and J genes are those of that table, whereas D and trimming came from the DNA. The data show about 300,000 clones, nearly 90% seen once. CDR1 and CDR2 from the germline V gene are DFQATT and SNEGSKA (reference sequence). The CDR3 runs 14 residues. With V trimmed by 6 bases and J by 3 bases, 7 bases remained unmatched.

The sample comprised PBMCs or T cells enriched from blood (not recorded which). This receptor was identified in a woman aged 50 to 60 who had been exposed to COVID-19. The rearrangement joins TRBV20-1 to TRBJ2-7, with 11 bases fitting TRBD1. CDR3 nucleotide sequence: TGCAGTGCCAGTGCCGGGACAGGGGGCTACGAGCAGTACTTC. Amino acids: CSASAGTGGYEQYF.